The rows below give T cell receptor beta chains drawn from one sample of a study of radiation and T cells in renal cell carcinoma. Using immunoSEQ multiplex PCR, the repertoire was profiled, and TCRdb retains in-frame clones only, with some absent. Here the sample spans about 140,000 clones, roughly 80% being singletons. Sequenced here: blood, sampled from a patient whose treatment included radiotherapy and nephrectomy. These receptors all come from a woman aged 50 to 60 with renal cell carcinoma. Each CDR3 is given with its conserved first and last residue. The order of the fields is clone size, V gene, D gene, J gene, CDR3 protein, CDR3 DNA. The D gene is left open where the match is weak. A row's size may be missing; if present it is once, few, many or a size class.

clone_size: NA; v_call: TRBV2; d_call: TRBD2; j_call: TRBJ2-1; cdr3_aa: CASKAGTSYNEQFF; cdr3_nt: TGTGCCAGCAAAGCGGGAACCTCCTACAATGAGCAGTTCTTC
clone_size: NA; v_call: TRBV5-6; d_call: NA; j_call: TRBJ2-1; cdr3_aa: CASSLGLYNEQFF; cdr3_nt: TGTGCCAGCAGCTTGGGGCTCTACAATGAGCAGTTCTTC
clone_size: NA; v_call: TRBV27; d_call: NA; j_call: TRBJ2-7; cdr3_aa: CASSQELGGADEQYF; cdr3_nt: TGTGCCAGCAGCCAGGAGTTGGGGGGCGCGGACGAGCAGTACTTC
clone_size: NA; v_call: TRBV6-5; d_call: TRBD2; j_call: TRBJ2-7; cdr3_aa: CASSSTSGLAPYEQYF; cdr3_nt: TGTGCCAGCAGTTCCACCAGTGGACTAGCCCCCTACGAGCAGTACTTC
clone_size: NA; v_call: TRBV4-3; d_call: TRBD2; j_call: TRBJ2-3; cdr3_aa: CASSQSHIAGGTTDTQYF; cdr3_nt: TGCGCCAGCAGCCAATCGCATATAGCGGGGGGCACCACAGATACGCAGTATTTT
clone_size: NA; v_call: TRBV19; d_call: TRBD1; j_call: TRBJ2-7; cdr3_aa: CASSISTGGPYEQYF; cdr3_nt: TGTGCCAGTAGTATCAGCACAGGGGGCCCCTACGAGCAGTACTTC
clone_size: NA; v_call: TRBV15; d_call: NA; j_call: TRBJ2-4; cdr3_aa: CATSRDRGSKNIQYF; cdr3_nt: TGTGCCACCAGCAGAGACAGGGGTTCCAAAAACATTCAGTACTTC
clone_size: NA; v_call: TRBV10-3; d_call: NA; j_call: TRBJ1-5; cdr3_aa: CAISGSRGEQPQHF; cdr3_nt: TGTGCCATCAGTGGGAGCAGGGGAGAGCAGCCCCAGCATTTT
clone_size: NA; v_call: TRBV6-5; d_call: NA; j_call: TRBJ1-1; cdr3_aa: CASSYGPGMGTEAFF; cdr3_nt: TGTGCCAGCAGTTACGGGCCGGGGATGGGCACTGAAGCTTTCTTT
clone_size: NA; v_call: TRBV10-3; d_call: TRBD1; j_call: TRBJ1-5; cdr3_aa: CAISESRTGDTSNQPQHF; cdr3_nt: TGTGCCATCAGTGAGTCCCGGACAGGGGATACGAGCAATCAGCCCCAGCATTTT
clone_size: NA; v_call: TRBV6-6; d_call: TRBD2; j_call: TRBJ2-7; cdr3_aa: CASSSSGPYEQYF; cdr3_nt: TGTGCCAGCAGTTCTAGCGGACCCTACGAGCAGTACTTC
clone_size: NA; v_call: TRBV7-2; d_call: NA; j_call: TRBJ2-5; cdr3_aa: CASSSRETPGGETQYF; cdr3_nt: TGTGCCAGCAGCTCGCGGGAAACTCCTGGAGGGGAGACCCAGTACTTC
clone_size: NA; v_call: TRBV2; d_call: NA; j_call: TRBJ1-2; cdr3_aa: CASSVNTGIRDYTF; cdr3_nt: TGTGCCAGCAGCGTAAATACAGGGATCCGAGACTACACCTTC
clone_size: NA; v_call: TRBV27; d_call: TRBD1; j_call: TRBJ1-6; cdr3_aa: CASSFDRVGGTLHF; cdr3_nt: TGTGCCAGCAGTTTTGACAGGGTCGGGGGGACCCTCCACTTT
clone_size: NA; v_call: TRBV28; d_call: NA; j_call: TRBJ1-6; cdr3_aa: CASAGTRYASPLHF; cdr3_nt: TGTGCCAGCGCCGGGACGAGGTATGCTTCACCCCTCCACTTT
clone_size: once; v_call: TRBV7-2; d_call: NA; j_call: TRBJ1-2; cdr3_aa: CASSLDDRWAGYGYTF; cdr3_nt: TGTGCCAGCAGCTTAGATGACAGGTGGGCCGGCTATGGCTACACCTTC
clone_size: NA; v_call: TRBV19; d_call: NA; j_call: TRBJ1-5; cdr3_aa: CASSIGGSYTVYSNQPQHF; cdr3_nt: TGTGCCAGTAGTATAGGCGGGAGTTACACCGTATATAGCAATCAGCCCCAGCATTTT
clone_size: NA; v_call: TRBV5-6; d_call: NA; j_call: TRBJ1-3; cdr3_aa: CASSRGGYYGNTIYF; cdr3_nt: TGTGCCAGCAGCCGCGGGGGGTACTATGGAAACACCATATATTTT
clone_size: NA; v_call: TRBV7-9; d_call: NA; j_call: TRBJ2-7; cdr3_aa: CASSPLHLYEQYF; cdr3_nt: TGTGCCAGCAGCCCCTTACACCTCTACGAGCAGTACTTC
clone_size: NA; v_call: TRBV9; d_call: TRBD1; j_call: TRBJ1-2; cdr3_aa: CASSVALGQDNYGYTF; cdr3_nt: TGTGCCAGCAGCGTAGCTTTGGGACAGGATAACTATGGCTACACCTTC
clone_size: NA; v_call: TRBV19; d_call: TRBD1; j_call: TRBJ1-1; cdr3_aa: CASTPTGRDTEAFF; cdr3_nt: TGTGCCAGTACCCCGACAGGGAGGGACACTGAAGCTTTCTTT
clone_size: NA; v_call: TRBV9; d_call: NA; j_call: TRBJ2-2; cdr3_aa: CASSRSSSRRTGELFF; cdr3_nt: TGTGCCAGCAGCCGATCCTCAAGCAGGAGAACCGGGGAGCTGTTTTTT
clone_size: NA; v_call: TRBV7-2; d_call: NA; j_call: TRBJ1-3; cdr3_aa: CASSSQVGNTIYF; cdr3_nt: TGTGCCAGCAGCTCCCAGGTCGGAAACACCATATATTTT
clone_size: NA; v_call: TRBV6-5; d_call: NA; j_call: TRBJ2-2; cdr3_aa: CASSYLWGELFF; cdr3_nt: TGTGCCAGCAGTTACTTATGGGGGGAGCTGTTTTTT